The T cell receptor beta chain described here comes from a study of cytomegalovirus exposure and HLA in healthy donors. Study-wide context: In an early release, HLA-typed donors contributed 90 million or so unique TCR sequences. Of all 398 donors who were genotyped, 75% to 90% belonged to the Caucasian-associated ancestry cluster.

Study results and caveats: There were a few CMV-associated chains whose specificity for CMV antigens was confirmed in vitro. Common viral pathogens were later found to be apparently linked to several of the most significant clusters.

PCR employed 60 Vbeta and 13 Jbeta primers. The data were produced by immunoSEQ multiplex PCR, yet TCRdb's version contains in-frame clones alone and is incomplete. The profile shows about 210,000 clones, over 75% of them singletons. The V end was cut by 0 bases, the J end by 12 bases, with 12 bases between. CDR3 length equals 13 residues. The V gene's germline CDR1 is SGHRS and CDR2 YFSETQ. Concerning this clone: Its target is unknown.

The sequenced material came from PBMCs. This chain joins TRBV5-1 and TRBJ1-4; D might be TRBD1 (5 bases). This receptor was identified in a woman aged 45-65 years in good health and CMV-seropositive. The CDR3 is CASSLGRTGELFF. CDR3 DNA: TGCGCCAGCAGCTTGGGTCGGACGGGGGAACTGTTTTTT. Complete variable domain (other parts from reference TRBV5-1 and TRBJ1-4): KAGVTQTPRYLIKTRGQQVTLSCSPISGHRSVSWYQQTPGQGLQFLFEYFSETQRNKGNFPGRFSGRQFSNSRSEMNVSTLELGDSALYLCASSLGRTGELFFGSGTQLSVL.